The rows below give T cell receptor beta chains drawn from one sample of a study of T-cell memory formation after mild COVID-19. One entry per CDR3 protein, called by TCRdb with MiXCR from the 5' RACE reads. The sample lists under 550,000 distinct CDR3 sequences, roughly 18% occurring once. What was sequenced was PBMCs or a T cell subset sorted from them (not recorded which). The receptors stem from an adult woman who had mild COVID-19 (a few samples of this study predate the infection). Cell type and time point are not known. The CDR3 runs from the conserved cysteine through the conserved F or W. A D gene is named only where the DNA matches it firmly. Expanded clones are given a class, and other clones once, few, many or no size at all.

J gene | D gene | clone size | V gene | CDR3 protein | CDR3 DNA
TRBJ2-7 | TRBD1 | NA | TRBV7-2 | CASSLGQGGAYEQYF | TGTGCCAGCAGCTTAGGACAGGGGGGAGCCTACGAGCAGTACTTC
TRBJ2-3 | NA | NA | TRBV20-1 | CSPYPFMGADTQYF | TGCAGCCCGTACCCGTTTATGGGAGCAGATACGCAGTATTTT
TRBJ1-1 | TRBD1 | NA | TRBV7-9 | CASSSDRGAFF | TGTGCCAGCAGCTCCGACAGGGGTGCTTTCTTT
TRBJ2-3 | TRBD2 | NA | TRBV6-5 | CASTTSGADTQYF | TGTGCCAGCACCACTAGCGGGGCAGATACGCAGTATTTT
TRBJ1-6 | NA | few | TRBV12-3/TRBV12-4 | CASSLGGRGSPLHF | TGTGCCAGCAGTTTGGGGGGGCGCGGTTCACCCCTCCACTTT
TRBJ2-3 | NA | NA | TRBV6-5 | CASRAGTDTQYF | TGTGCCAGCAGGGCTGGGACGGATACGCAGTATTTT
TRBJ2-1 | TRBD2 | many | TRBV20-1 | CSARSLAGGSYNEQFF | TGCAGTGCTAGATCTTTAGCGGGGGGCTCCTACAATGAGCAGTTCTTC
TRBJ2-1 | NA | many | TRBV7-2 | CASSLEGYLNEQFF | TGTGCCAGCAGCTTAGAGGGCTACCTCAATGAGCAGTTCTTC
TRBJ1-1 | NA | NA | TRBV7-6 | CASSLWDGDEAFF | TGTGCCAGCAGCTTATGGGACGGAGATGAAGCTTTCTTT
TRBJ2-1 | NA | many | TRBV7-8 | CASSPRRSAALNEQFF | TGTGCCAGCAGCCCACGTAGGTCAGCGGCACTCAATGAGCAGTTCTTC
TRBJ1-1 | NA | NA | TRBV6-1 | CAIRGGVGTEAFF | TGTGCCATCCGTGGGGGGGTGGGCACTGAAGCTTTCTTT
TRBJ2-3 | NA | few | TRBV29-1 | CSAKGGRGVDTQYF | TGCAGCGCCAAGGGGGGAAGGGGCGTTGATACGCAGTATTTT
TRBJ1-5 | TRBD1 | NA | TRBV12-3/TRBV12-4 | CASSPDRGPNQPQHF | TGTGCCAGCAGCCCTGACAGGGGGCCGAATCAGCCCCAGCATTTT
TRBJ2-7 | TRBD2 | few | TRBV20-1 | CSARVPSGAFYEQYF | TGCAGTGCTAGGGTACCTAGCGGGGCCTTCTACGAGCAGTACTTC
TRBJ2-4 | TRBD1 | many | TRBV7-3 | CASSATGGGGKNIQYF | TGTGCCAGCAGCGCGACAGGGGGAGGGGGCAAAAACATTCAGTACTTC
TRBJ2-7 | NA | NA | TRBV29-1 | CSVEGGAYEQYF | TGCAGCGTTGAAGGCGGCGCCTACGAGCAGTACTTC
TRBJ1-2 | TRBD1 | once | TRBV27 | CASSPILAGGDGYTF | TGTGCCAGCAGCCCGATTCTGGCAGGGGGAGATGGCTACACCTTC
TRBJ1-1 | NA | NA | TRBV24-1 | CATSDFRATEAFF | TGTGCCACCAGTGATTTCCGGGCGACTGAAGCTTTCTTT
TRBJ1-6 | NA | few | TRBV3-2 | CASSQEQGGTSPLHF | TGTGCCAGCAGCCAAGAACAGGGGGGGACTTCACCCCTCCACTTT
TRBJ2-1 | TRBD2 | few | TRBV19 | CASSFTSGGAGYEQFF | TGTGCCAGTAGCTTTACTAGCGGGGGGGCCGGTTATGAGCAGTTCTTC
TRBJ2-7 | TRBD2 | NA | TRBV20-1 | CSARAAGGYEQYF | TGCAGTGCTAGAGCAGCGGGGGGGTACGAGCAGTACTTC
TRBJ1-1 | NA | NA | TRBV7-8 | CASSSRKGVSTEAFF | TGTGCCAGCAGCTCCCGGAAGGGGGTGAGCACTGAAGCTTTCTTT
TRBJ2-7 | TRBD1 | few | TRBV7-9 | CASSLSSGTETYEQYF | TGTGCCAGCAGCTTAAGTTCCGGGACAGAGACCTACGAGCAGTACTTC
TRBJ2-7 | NA | many | TRBV29-1 | CSVVSDVTYEQYF | TGCAGCGTTGTTAGCGACGTCACCTACGAGCAGTACTTC
TRBJ2-2 | TRBD2 | few | TRBV2 | CASIGAGGATGELFF | TGTGCCAGCATCGGCGCGGGAGGGGCCACCGGGGAGCTGTTTTTT
TRBJ2-7 | NA | many | TRBV5-1 | CASSLALANDEQYF | TGCGCCAGCAGCTTGGCCCTGGCGAATGACGAGCAGTACTTC
TRBJ2-1 | TRBD2 | few | TRBV20-1 | CSARDFKRGSDNEQFF | TGCAGTGCTAGAGATTTCAAGCGGGGGTCGGACAATGAGCAGTTCTTC
TRBJ1-2 | NA | NA | TRBV9 | CASSVGYGYTF | TGTGCCAGCAGCGTAGGGTATGGCTACACCTTC
TRBJ2-5 | NA | NA | TRBV2 | CASMAGEETQYF | TGTGCCAGCATGGCAGGGGAAGAGACCCAGTACTTC
TRBJ1-3 | NA | once | TRBV7-6 | CASSLGQAGGNTIYF | TGTGCCAGCAGCTTAGGACAGGCTGGAGGAAACACCATATATTTT
TRBJ2-5 | NA | NA | TRBV15 | CATSRVEGYWGQETQYF | TGTGCCACCAGCAGAGTAGAGGGATACTGGGGACAAGAGACCCAGTACTTC
TRBJ1-5 | NA | few | TRBV5-6 | CASSLHQGLGQPQHF | TGTGCCAGCAGCTTGCATCAAGGGCTGGGACAGCCCCAGCATTTT
TRBJ2-1 | NA | NA | TRBV12-3/TRBV12-4 | CASSWAARGLF | TGTGCCAGCAGTTGGGCGGCCCGAGGCCTCTTC
TRBJ1-2 | TRBD1 | few | TRBV18 | CASAGTGSFGYTF | TGTGCCAGTGCCGGGACAGGGTCTTTTGGCTACACCTTC
TRBJ2-7 | TRBD1 | NA | TRBV7-3 | CASSLSGGGDEQYF | TGTGCCAGCAGCTTATCAGGGGGCGGGGACGAGCAGTACTTC
TRBJ2-7 | TRBD1 | NA | TRBV7-7 | CASTPIGTGGYEQYF | TGTGCTAGCACCCCTATAGGGACAGGGGGCTACGAGCAGTACTTC
TRBJ1-4 | NA | NA | TRBV4-1 | CASSQAGIREKLFF | TGCGCCAGCAGCCAAGCAGGGATTCGGGAAAAACTGTTTTTT
TRBJ2-5 | TRBD1 | few | TRBV7-2 | CASSHPTGGETQYF | TGTGCCAGCAGCCACCCGACAGGGGGAGAGACCCAGTACTTC
TRBJ2-2 | NA | NA | TRBV29-1 | CSVEAPGATRAGELFF | TGCAGCGTTGAAGCCCCCGGGGCTACGAGAGCTGGGGAGCTGTTTTTT
TRBJ2-5 | TRBD2 | few | TRBV5-4 | CASSQDLAGMETQYF | TGTGCCAGCAGCCAGGACTTAGCGGGAATGGAGACCCAGTACTTC
TRBJ2-2 | TRBD2 | NA | TRBV7-8 | CASSPLTSGREGTGELFF | TGTGCCAGCAGCCCACTGACTAGCGGGAGGGAGGGCACCGGGGAGCTGTTTTTT
TRBJ2-2 | NA | NA | TRBV30 | CAGTSDGGNTGELFF | TGTGCCGGAACCTCGGACGGGGGGAACACCGGGGAGCTGTTTTTT
TRBJ1-1 | TRBD1 | NA | TRBV20-1 | CSARGFGTGFSNTEAFF | TGCAGTGCTAGAGGATTCGGGACAGGGTTTTCGAACACTGAAGCTTTCTTT
TRBJ1-2 | NA | NA | TRBV5-1 | CASSLGRCGGYTF | TGCGCCAGCAGCTTGGGGAGGTGCGGCGGCTACACCTTC
TRBJ2-7 | NA | few | TRBV7-2 | CASSLGLAPTYEQYF | TGTGCCAGCAGCTTAGGACTTGCACCAACCTACGAGCAGTACTTC
TRBJ2-3 | TRBD2 | NA | TRBV9 | CASSEGTSGADTQYF | TGTGCCAGCAGCGAGGGGACTAGCGGGGCAGATACGCAGTATTTT